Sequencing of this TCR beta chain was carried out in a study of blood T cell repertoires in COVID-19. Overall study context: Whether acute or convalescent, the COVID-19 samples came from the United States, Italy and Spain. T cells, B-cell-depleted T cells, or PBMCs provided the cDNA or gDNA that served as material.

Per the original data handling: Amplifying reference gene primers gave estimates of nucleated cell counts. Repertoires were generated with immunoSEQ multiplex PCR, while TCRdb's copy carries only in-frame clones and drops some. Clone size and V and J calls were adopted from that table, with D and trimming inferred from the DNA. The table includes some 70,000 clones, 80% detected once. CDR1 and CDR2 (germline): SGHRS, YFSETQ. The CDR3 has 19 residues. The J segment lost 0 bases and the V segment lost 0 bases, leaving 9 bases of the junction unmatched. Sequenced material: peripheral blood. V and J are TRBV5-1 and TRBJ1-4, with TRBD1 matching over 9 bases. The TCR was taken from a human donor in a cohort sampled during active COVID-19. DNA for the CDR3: TGCGCCAGCAGCTTGGGAATAACAGGGGGCTATACAACTAATGAAAAACTGTTTTTT. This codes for CASSLGITGGYTTNEKLFF.